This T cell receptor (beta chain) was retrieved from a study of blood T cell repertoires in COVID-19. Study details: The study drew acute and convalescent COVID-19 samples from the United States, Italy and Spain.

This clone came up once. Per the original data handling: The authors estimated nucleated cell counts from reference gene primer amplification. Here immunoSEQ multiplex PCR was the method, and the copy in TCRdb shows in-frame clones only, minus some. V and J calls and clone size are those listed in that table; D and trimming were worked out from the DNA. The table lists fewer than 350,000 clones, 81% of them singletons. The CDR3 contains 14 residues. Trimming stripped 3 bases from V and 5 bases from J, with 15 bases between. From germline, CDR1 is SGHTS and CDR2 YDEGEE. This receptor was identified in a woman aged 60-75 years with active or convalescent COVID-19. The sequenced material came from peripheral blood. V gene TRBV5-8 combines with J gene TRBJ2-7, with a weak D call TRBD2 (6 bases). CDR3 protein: CASSSLRGFHEQYF. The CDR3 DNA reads TGTGCCAGCAGCTCCCTTCGGGGGTTCCACGAGCAGTACTTC.